This record looks at one T cell receptor beta chain sequence and its context. The sample is drawn from a study of T-cell memory formation after mild COVID-19. TCRdb ran MiXCR on the 5' RACE reads and lists one entry per CDR3 protein. This sample has 190,000 or so distinct CDR3 sequences, with over 20% found just once. V was clipped by 5 bases and J by 11 bases; unmatched bases: 8. The CDR3 sequence is 12 residues long. Per the germline V gene, CDR1 is SEHNR and CDR2 is FQNEAQ (reference sequence). J is TRBJ1-1 and V is TRBV7-9; 7 bases map to TRBD1. The sequenced sample was PBMCs or a T cell subset sorted from them (not recorded which). The clonotype originates from an adult woman who had mild COVID-19 (a few samples of this study predate the infection). Cell type and time point are not known. CDR3 residues: CASSLWDSNAFF. The CDR3 DNA reads TGTGCCAGCAGCCTGTGGGACAGTAATGCTTTCTTT.